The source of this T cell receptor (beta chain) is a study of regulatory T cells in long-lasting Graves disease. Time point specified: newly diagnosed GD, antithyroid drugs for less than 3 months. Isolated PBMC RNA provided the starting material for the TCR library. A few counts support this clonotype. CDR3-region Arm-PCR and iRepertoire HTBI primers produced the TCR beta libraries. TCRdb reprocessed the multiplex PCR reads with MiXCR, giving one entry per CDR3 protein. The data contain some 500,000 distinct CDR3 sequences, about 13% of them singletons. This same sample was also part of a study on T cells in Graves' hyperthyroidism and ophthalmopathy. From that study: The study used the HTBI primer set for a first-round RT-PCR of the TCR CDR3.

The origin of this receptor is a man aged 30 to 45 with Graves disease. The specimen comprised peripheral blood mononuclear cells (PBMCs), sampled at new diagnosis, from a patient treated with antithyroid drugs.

The CDR3 region has the DNA TGCAGCGTTGAGTCCGGGTCCTCGGCGAGTGAGCAGTTCTTC. Translating gives CSVESGSSASEQFF. This chain connects TRBV29-1 to TRBJ2-1; D gene uncertain. The CDR3 consists of 14 residues. Per germline, CDR1 SQVTM and CDR2 ANQGSEA. V dropped 3 bases and J dropped 9 bases, with 18 bases sitting between them.